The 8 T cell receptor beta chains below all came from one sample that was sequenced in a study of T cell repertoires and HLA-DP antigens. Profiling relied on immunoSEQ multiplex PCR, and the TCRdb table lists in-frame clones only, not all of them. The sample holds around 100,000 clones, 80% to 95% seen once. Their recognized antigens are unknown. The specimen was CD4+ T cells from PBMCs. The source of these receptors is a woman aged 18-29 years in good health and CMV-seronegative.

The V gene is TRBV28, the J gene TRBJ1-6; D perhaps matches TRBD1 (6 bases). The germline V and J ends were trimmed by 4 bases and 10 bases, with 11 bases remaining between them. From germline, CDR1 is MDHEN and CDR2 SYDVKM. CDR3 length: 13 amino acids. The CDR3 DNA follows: TGTGCCAGCAGTTCCGGGACATTCTCACCCCTCCACTTT. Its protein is CASSSGTFSPLHF. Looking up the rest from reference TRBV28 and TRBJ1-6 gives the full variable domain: DVKVTQSSRYLVKRTGEKVFLECVQDMDHENMFWYRQDPGLGLRLIYFSYDVKMKEKGDIPEGYSVSREKKERFSLILESASTNQTSMYLCASSSGTFSPLHFGNGTRLTVT.

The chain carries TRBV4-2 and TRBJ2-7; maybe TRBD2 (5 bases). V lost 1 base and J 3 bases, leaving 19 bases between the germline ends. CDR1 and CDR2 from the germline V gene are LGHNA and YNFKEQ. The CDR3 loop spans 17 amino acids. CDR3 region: CASSQAVGSVGGYEQYF. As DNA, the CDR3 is TGTGCCAGCAGCCAAGCCGTCGGCAGCGTAGGAGGCTACGAGCAGTACTTC.

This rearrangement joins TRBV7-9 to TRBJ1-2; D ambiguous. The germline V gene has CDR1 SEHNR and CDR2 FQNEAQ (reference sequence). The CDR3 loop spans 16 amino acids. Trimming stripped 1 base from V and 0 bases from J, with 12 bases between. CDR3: CASSLGPRTSNYGYTF. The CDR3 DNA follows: TGTGCCAGCAGCTTAGGGCCCAGGACCTCTAACTATGGCTACACCTTC.

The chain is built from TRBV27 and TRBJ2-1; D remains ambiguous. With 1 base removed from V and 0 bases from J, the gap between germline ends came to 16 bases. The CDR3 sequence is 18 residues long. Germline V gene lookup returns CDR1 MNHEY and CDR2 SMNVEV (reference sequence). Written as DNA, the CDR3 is TGTGCCAGCAGTTTATATGGTCAAGGCATGGGCTCCTACAATGAGCAGTTCTTC. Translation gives CASSLYGQGMGSYNEQFF.

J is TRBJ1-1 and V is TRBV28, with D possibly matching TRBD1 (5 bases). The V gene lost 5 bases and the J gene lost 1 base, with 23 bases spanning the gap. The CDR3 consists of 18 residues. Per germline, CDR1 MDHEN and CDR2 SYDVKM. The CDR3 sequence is CASSPFSPREGRNTEAFF. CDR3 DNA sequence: TGTGCCAGCAGTCCATTTAGTCCTCGGGAGGGGAGGAACACTGAAGCTTTCTTT.

The CDR3 sequence is CASSGNSPNEQFF. In nucleotides, the CDR3 is TGTGCCAGTAGCGGAAATAGCCCCAATGAGCAGTTCTTC. The chain couples TRBV19 to TRBJ2-1; no clear D gene. The germline V gene encodes CDR1 LNHDA and CDR2 SQIVND (reference sequence). V lost 6 bases and J 6 bases, leaving 12 bases between the germline ends. The CDR3 is made up of 13 amino acids. Using reference TRBV19 and TRBJ2-1 for the parts outside the CDR3, the full variable domain is DGGITQSPKYLFRKEGQNVTLSCEQNLNHDAMYWYRQDPGQGLRLIYYSQIVNDFQKGDIAEGYSVSREKKESFPLTVTSAQKNPTAFYLCASSGNSPNEQFFGPGTRLTVL.

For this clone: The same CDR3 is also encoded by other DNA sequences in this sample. CDR3: CASSELFRAFF. CDR3 coding DNA: TGTGCCAGCAGTGAGTTATTCCGGGCCTTCTTT. The chain couples TRBV6-1 to TRBJ1-1, with D unclear. Germline CDR1 and CDR2: MNHNS and SASEGT. The CDR3 extends over 11 amino acids. V gave up 3 bases and J gave up 14 bases, with 13 bases separating them.

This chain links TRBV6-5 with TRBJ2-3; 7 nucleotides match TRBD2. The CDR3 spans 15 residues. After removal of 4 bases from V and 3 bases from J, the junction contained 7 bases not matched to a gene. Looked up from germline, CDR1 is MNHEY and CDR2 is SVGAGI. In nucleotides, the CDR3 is TGTGCCAGCAGTTCCCAGCGGGGAGGAACAGATACGCAGTATTTT. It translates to CASSSQRGGTDTQYF.